This TCR beta chain comes out of a study of blood T cell repertoires in COVID-19 (dated by TCRdb to the early 2020s). For the wider study: Collaborator samples came from the United States, Italy and Spain and covered acute and convalescent phases of COVID-19. The material from the prospective study consisted of cDNA or gDNA derived from T cells, B-cell-depleted T cells, or PBMCs. The dataset comprised deeply sampled blood TCRbeta repertoires from subjects exposed to, actively infected with, or recovered from COVID-19. The repertoires were released in a freely available public database intended as a resource for research on the immune response to SARS-CoV-2. Samples were obtained from the ongoing ImmuneRACE study (first 160 participants) and from about 1,300 subjects provided by 6 global collaborators. Sample metadata almost always included a de-identified subject ID, COVID-19 status, age in years and sex. Where available, HLA class I and class II types were obtained from metadata supplied by the sample provider rather than from assay-based typing. The paper as a whole reports these results and caveats: How much clinical and demographic metadata was included differed by source and by participant, and the metadata was provided uncurated.

About this clone: This clone's antigen is unknown. The record has no base qualities; no much larger clone is one base away.

Each collaborating institution followed its own protocols to collect whole blood in K2EDTA tubes. For TCRbeta analysis, collaborator samples were shipped as frozen whole blood, as isolated PBMCs, or as DNA extracted from either sample type. From a lookup of the germline V gene, CDR1 and CDR2 are SGDLS and YYNGEE. The CDR3 spans 14 residues, from the cysteine through the phenylalanine. The read is trimmed to its CDR3 DNA, 42 bases read in frame from base 1. V is shortened by 0 bases, J by 5 bases, and the region joining them spans 9 bases. TCRbeta CDR3 regions were amplified from genomic DNA using the immunoSEQ Assay, a bias-controlled multiplex PCR. For the original study's pipeline: Within the assay, amplification of reference gene primers was used to estimate how many nucleated cells each sample contained. To quantify the absolute abundance of each unique TCRbeta CDR3 rearrangement, sequence reads were collapsed and filtered. For each sample, productive Simpson clonality was calculated as the square root of Simpson's diversity index across productive rearrangements. TCRdb took this table from immuneACCESS and kept in-frame rearrangements with V and J called. Such tables lack part of the clones; where checked against another copy, unresolved V genes explain under half of the gap, and the rest is unexplained. V, J and clone size reflect that table, while D and trimming were determined from the DNA. The sample profile shows about 300,000 clones; about 84% of them were found once. About 1.7% of the sample comes from the top ten.

This receptor chain uses TRBV9 and TRBJ2-1; the D gene assignment is ambiguous. This TCR derives from a woman between 50 and 59 years old with acute or convalescent COVID-19. The sample was peripheral blood. The bases read TGTGCCAGCAGCGTAGAGAGTAGAAACAATGAGCAGTTCTTC. This sequence encodes CASSVESRNNEQFF. Supplemented by the reference TRBV9 and TRBJ2-1 proteins around the CDR3, the complete variable domain is DSGVTQTPKHLITATGQRVTLRCSPRSGDLSVYWYQQSLDQGLQFLIQYYNGEERAKGNILERFSAQQFPDLHSELNLSSLELGDSALYFCASSVESRNNEQFFGPGTRLTVL.